The TCR beta chain under discussion was sequenced for a study of human T cells and chemical hapten exposure. Study-level information: Alopecia areata, totalis or universalis was found in mostly female patients.

Study-wide results and limits: With DPC sensitization, TCRs exceeding 1 in 1000 frequency showed no change.

Original processing notes: Sample-level TCR yields exhibited a median of about 96,000, with a range of about 20,000 to 690,600. TCRdb re-called the RACE reads through MiXCR, storing one row per CDR3 protein. The V and J calls were not made by the authors but by TCRdb's processing. The sample includes just under 35,000 distinct CDR3 sequences, over 9% of them seen just once. This clonotype has ten or more counts. Its antigen is not identified. Time point: pre-sensitization, week 0. As to treatment: therapeutic diphenylcyclopropenone sensitization with weekly scalp DPC. Unseparated into fractions, whole blood served as the source from which total RNA was extracted. Every donor had alopecia and was 18 to 70 years old; all were suitable for DPC. This sequence was found in a man aged 45-65 years with alopecia areata. Some clones in this sample may be carry-over from other donors' samples. The sequenced sample was whole blood, obtained in connection with sensitization to the hapten diphenylcyclopropenone (DPC).

This chain's CDR3 is CASSWDRGYEQYF. In DNA form, the CDR3 reads TGTGCCAGCAGCTGGGACAGGGGTTACGAGCAGTACTTC. This sequence joins TRBV7-6 and TRBJ2-7; 10 bases are a match to TRBD1. Germline trimming cut 4 bases from V and 4 bases from J; bases unmatched to any gene: 1. Germline lookup yields CDR1 SGHVS and CDR2 FNYEAQ. The CDR3 consists of 13 residues.